Given below is one TCR beta chain in context. Its target is not known. Healthy bone marrow donors made up the donors. The source of the sample is a study of cytomegalovirus exposure and HLA in healthy donors. General study findings and limits: Generally TCR sequences proved uncommon, though certain public TCRs appeared in numerous donors. A missense DCLRE1C variant was associated with V- and J-gene trimming of TCR beta chains in a later analysis, and an independent cohort replicated the association.

Primers: 60 Vbeta forward and 13 Jbeta reverse. Clones were read by immunoSEQ multiplex PCR, and TCRdb kept only the in-frame ones, dropping some. Here the sample spans 100,000 to 150,000 clones, over 9.5% being singletons. Trimming cost V 0 bases and J 3 bases, with 6 bases left between them. Germline V gene data show CDR1 as SEHNR and CDR2 as FQNEAQ (reference sequence). The CDR3 loop spans 13 amino acids. The V gene is TRBV7-9, the J gene TRBJ2-7, with D possibly TRBD1 on 5 matching bases. The clonotype originates from a young woman in good health and CMV-seropositive. The sample comprised PBMCs. The CDR3 sequence: CASSLAGDYEQYF. The CDR3 DNA is TGTGCCAGCAGCTTAGCAGGGGACTACGAGCAGTACTTC. Variable domain in full (rest from reference TRBV7-9 and TRBJ2-7): DTGVSQNPRHKITKRGQNVTFRCDPISEHNRLYWYRQTLGQGPEFLTYFQNEAQLEKSRLLSDRFSAERPKGSFSTLEIQRTEQGDSAMYLCASSLAGDYEQYFGPGTRLTVT.